The 29 T cell receptor beta chains given below trace back to one sample, sequenced in a study of STAT5B mutations in CD4+ large granular lymphocyte leukemia. TCRdb's copy holds only in-frame clones and misses some; the assay was immunoSEQ multiplex PCR. The sample includes tens of thousands of clones, about 71% of them seen just once. Sample: CD4+ T cells from blood buffy coats. The receptor set was obtained from a human donor in good health.

The genes are TRBV7-9 and TRBJ1-2; maybe TRBD1 (5 bases). Trimming stripped 5 bases from V and 5 bases from J, with 18 bases between. This CDR3 has 15 residues. Looked up from germline, CDR1 is SEHNR and CDR2 is FQNEAQ (reference sequence). The CDR3 nucleotides read TGTGCCAGCAGCCGCACACCGGGGGAAGCTTATGGCTACACCTTC. Translation: CASSRTPGEAYGYTF.

The CDR3 DNA reads as TGCAGCGTTCGGACAGGGGGCATCGCCGGGGAGCTGTTTTTT. It encodes CSVRTGGIAGELFF. The chain is built from TRBV29-1 and TRBJ2-2; 11 bases are shared with TRBD1. The V segment lost 5 bases and the J segment 6 bases; nucleotides outside the gene matches: 5. The germline gives CDR1 SQVTM, CDR2 ANQGSEA. This CDR3 comprises 14 residues.

The table lists this clone with a count of one. This sequence joins TRBV5-1 and TRBJ2-4; TRBD2 is a possible D gene (6 bases). The germline CDR1 and CDR2 sequences are SGHRS and YFSETQ. The CDR3 is made up of 19 amino acids. Trimming removed 3 bases from V and 0 bases from J, with 22 bases in between. The CDR3 DNA follows: TGCGCCAGCAGCTCGTCCCCCGGGGGTTGGGATTTAGCCAAAAACATTCAGTACTTC. Translated, it gives CASSSSPGGWDLAKNIQYF.

The count of this clone is one. This chain links TRBV7-2 with TRBJ1-5; 11 positions agree with TRBD1. Germline-derived CDR1 and CDR2 are SGHTA and FQGNSA. The CDR3 has 17 amino acids. V was pared by 5 bases and J by 0 bases, with 6 bases of the junction left unmatched. The chain's CDR3 is CASSPRTGGDSNQPQHF. Here the CDR3 DNA reads TGTGCCAGCAGCCCTCGGACAGGGGGCGATAGCAATCAGCCCCAGCATTTT.

Concerning this clone: This sample also contains other DNA sequences that code for the same CDR3. J is TRBJ2-7 and V is TRBV10-3; weak D call: TRBD2 (5 bases). CDR3 length equals 12 residues. The V end lost 3 bases, the J end lost 3 bases, and 6 bases lay between the germline ends. The V gene's germline CDR1 is ENHRY and CDR2 SYGVKD. The CDR3 spells CAISDRGYEQYF. In nucleotides, the CDR3 is TGTGCCATCAGTGACCGGGGCTACGAGCAGTACTTC.

The rearrangement uses TRBV5-4 and TRBJ1-1; D is unclear. This CDR3 region has 16 residues. Germline CDR1 reads SGHNT; CDR2 reads YYREEE (reference sequence). The ends were cut back, 4 bases at V and 2 bases at J, with 18 bases in the middle. The chain's CDR3 is CASSPVRAWDNTEAFF. CDR3 coding DNA: TGTGCCAGCAGCCCCGTCCGGGCGTGGGATAACACTGAAGCTTTCTTT.

V usage is TRBV13 and J usage is TRBJ2-7, with D unclear. Trimming removed 5 bases from V and 6 bases from J, with 8 bases in between. This CDR3 comprises 11 residues. Germline CDR1 and CDR2: PRHDT and FYEKMQ (reference sequence). CDR3 region: CASSTLCEQYF. In DNA, the CDR3 is TGTGCCAGCAGCACGCTGTGCGAGCAGTACTTC.

V is TRBV7-9 and J is TRBJ1-1; tentative D call: TRBD1 (6 bases). The length of the CDR3 is 14 residues. Germline loops: CDR1 SEHNR, CDR2 FQNEAQ (reference sequence). V lost 4 bases and J 1 base, leaving 10 bases between the germline ends. The CDR3 DNA is TGTGCCAGCAGCTCAGGAGGGGGGAACACTGAAGCTTTCTTT. Protein product: CASSSGGGNTEAFF.

This clone came up once. V gene TRBV30 combines with J gene TRBJ1-2; D remains ambiguous. CDR1 is GTSNPN and CDR2 is SVGIG in the germline V gene (reference sequence). V lost 3 bases and J 4 bases, leaving 9 bases between the germline ends. The CDR3 length is 12 residues. The chain's CDR3 is CAWRPGGYGYTF. Written as DNA, the CDR3 is TGTGCCTGGAGGCCGGGAGGCTATGGCTACACCTTC.

The chain couples TRBV5-4 to TRBJ2-7; 9 nucleotides line up with TRBD1. CDR1 is SGHNT and CDR2 is YYREEE in the germline V gene (reference sequence). The CDR3 runs to 16 residues. J was trimmed by 3 bases and V by 1 base; bases with no gene match: 8. CDR3 protein: CASSLPGTGSLYEQYF. Here the CDR3 DNA reads TGTGCCAGCAGCTTGCCAGGGACAGGGTCACTCTACGAGCAGTACTTC.

The chain carries TRBV27 and TRBJ2-7; 7 positions match TRBD2. Germline CDR1 reads MNHEY; CDR2 reads SMNVEV (reference sequence). V dropped 0 bases and J dropped 7; count of bases not matched to a gene: 9. The CDR3 is made up of 15 amino acids. CDR3 loop: CASSLSGTTPGEQYF. Written as DNA, the CDR3 is TGTGCCAGCAGTTTATCGGGGACTACGCCCGGGGAGCAGTACTTC.

The gene calls are TRBV27 and TRBJ1-5; no definite D call. CDR3 length equals 14 residues. The V gene's germline CDR1 is MNHEY and CDR2 SMNVEV (reference sequence). V dropped 8 bases and J dropped 0 bases, with 11 bases sitting between them. CDR3 region: CASPSPYSNQPQHF. CDR3 DNA: TGTGCCAGCCCCTCACCGTATAGCAATCAGCCCCAGCATTTT.

The chain links TRBV13 to TRBJ1-3; possibly TRBD1 for D (6 bases). The CDR3 spans 16 residues. V shed 2 bases and J shed 0 bases, with 11 bases lying between them. Germline CDR1 is PRHDT and CDR2 is FYEKMQ (reference sequence). The CDR3: CASSLNLGGSGNTIYF. CDR3 coding DNA: TGTGCCAGCAGCTTAAACCTAGGGGGCTCTGGAAACACCATATATTTT.

A single count supports this clone. The CDR3 loop is CASSQEAGSGNTIYF. CDR3 in DNA: TGCGCCAGCAGCCAAGAGGCGGGCTCTGGAAACACCATATATTTT. The J gene is TRBJ1-3, the V gene TRBV4-3; D not certain. The V gene's germline CDR1 is LGHNA and CDR2 YSLEER. The CDR3 loop spans 15 amino acids. V lost 0 bases and J 0 bases, leaving 6 bases between the germline ends.

The count of this clone is one. Here the CDR3 reads CASSLRLAENNEQFF. As DNA, the CDR3 is TGCGCCAGCAGCCTGCGACTAGCGGAAAACAATGAGCAGTTCTTC. The rearrangement links TRBV5-1 to TRBJ2-1, with TRBD2 matching over 9 bases. This CDR3 contains 15 residues. The germline V gene encodes CDR1 SGHRS and CDR2 YFSETQ. V was clipped by 4 bases and J by 5 bases; unmatched bases: 7.

The chain employs TRBV7-9 and TRBJ2-5; D is unresolved. Deletions cut 5 bases from V and 1 base from J, with 14 bases between. The CDR3 extends over 15 amino acids. CDR1 is SEHNR, CDR2 FQNEAQ, per germline (reference sequence). CDR3 sequence reads: CASSPSFRAQETQYF. In DNA form, the CDR3 reads TGTGCCAGCAGCCCCAGCTTTAGAGCCCAAGAGACCCAGTACTTC.

This clone occurred a few times. This sequence joins TRBV30 and TRBJ1-1; no reliable D call. The CDR3 spans 12 residues. Trimming stripped 0 bases from V and 6 bases from J, with 8 bases between. CDR1 is GTSNPN and CDR2 is SVGIG in the germline V gene (reference sequence). CDR3 region: CAWSVVVSEAFF. The CDR3 coding sequence is TGTGCCTGGAGTGTAGTTGTCTCTGAAGCTTTCTTT.

The chain links TRBV28 to TRBJ2-7; D possibly corresponds to TRBD2 (5 bases). The CDR3 sequence is 17 residues long. The V end was cut by 1 base, the J end by 0 bases, with 16 bases between. Looked up from germline, CDR1 is MDHEN and CDR2 is SYDVKM. CDR3 residues: CASSLLLFSDGSYEQYF. Written as DNA, the CDR3 is TGTGCCAGCAGTTTATTGTTGTTTAGCGACGGCTCCTACGAGCAGTACTTC.

The genes are TRBV5-4 and TRBJ2-3; D might be TRBD2 (5 bases). V was trimmed by 1 base and J by 0 bases, leaving 9 bases between them. Germline V gene data show CDR1 as SGHNT and CDR2 as YYREEE (reference sequence). CDR3 length: 15 amino acids. The CDR3 DNA reads as TGTGCCAGCAGCTTGACGGGGAGTAGCACAGATACGCAGTATTTT. Translating it yields CASSLTGSSTDTQYF.

As DNA, the CDR3 is TGTGCCAGCAGCAAAGATAATATTGGGGGCAGGGGGCGTGTCGTCGGCAATCAGCCCCAGCATTTT. Its protein product is CASSKDNIGGRGRVVGNQPQHF. The chain links TRBV21-1 to TRBJ1-5; the D call TRBD1 from the table was never checked on the DNA. TRBV21-1 corresponds to a pseudogene. This CDR3 spans 22 amino acids.

This clone was seen a handful of times. The chain recombines TRBV2 with TRBJ2-1; 13 bases map to TRBD2. Germline assignment: CDR1 SNHLY and CDR2 FYNNEI. The V segment lost 5 bases and the J segment 6 bases; nucleotides outside the gene matches: 4. There are 15 residues in the CDR3. The CDR3 protein is CASSPGTSGVNEQFF. CDR3 bases: TGTGCCAGCAGTCCCGGGACTAGCGGGGTCAATGAGCAGTTCTTC. Based on the CDR3 plus reference TRBV2 and TRBJ2-1, the full variable domain is EPEVTQTPSHQVTQMGQEVILRCVPISNHLYFYWYRQILGQKVEFLVSFYNNEISEKSEIFDDQFSVERPDGSNFTLKIRSTKLEDSAMYFCASSPGTSGVNEQFFGPGTRLTVL.

The chain has TRBV7-2 and TRBJ2-7; a weak D match, TRBD2 (5 bases). V dropped 0 bases and J dropped 2 bases, with 11 bases sitting between them. Germline V gene data show CDR1 as SGHTA and CDR2 as FQGNSA. CDR3 length: 15 amino acids. CDR3 protein: CASSLARGGAYEQYF. For the CDR3, the DNA is TGTGCCAGCAGCTTAGCGCGCGGAGGAGCCTACGAGCAGTACTTC.

This sequence joins TRBV10-3 and TRBJ2-7, with D perhaps matching TRBD1 (6 bases). Germline V CDR1 and CDR2: ENHRY, SYGVKD. Trimming cost V 6 bases and J 3 bases, with 15 bases left between them. CDR3 length equals 14 residues. CDR3 residues: CAISPTGSRYEQYF. The CDR3 DNA follows: TGTGCCATCAGCCCGACAGGTTCGCGCTACGAGCAGTACTTC.

In nucleotides, the CDR3 is TGCGCCAGCACCAACAAAGCAGGGACCACCGGGGAGCTGTTTTTT. This gives the protein CASTNKAGTTGELFF. The chain carries TRBV5-1 and TRBJ2-2; D is tentatively TRBD1 or TRBD2 (5 bases each). Per the germline V gene, CDR1 is SGHRS and CDR2 is YFSETQ. Trimming left V 6 bases short and J 4 bases short, with 16 bases between. This CDR3 has 15 residues.

The gene calls are TRBV7-9 and TRBJ1-4; D gene uncertain. The length of the CDR3 is 15 residues. The germline V gene encodes CDR1 SEHNR and CDR2 FQNEAQ (reference sequence). Between the trimmed V and J ends, which lost 5 bases and 8 bases, there was a span of 18 bases. CDR3 DNA: TGTGCCAGCAGCCCTCGGGAGGCATTAGGGGAAAAACTGTTTTTT. Translation: CASSPREALGEKLFF.

The chain has TRBV7-2 and TRBJ1-1; 7 bases map to TRBD1. Losses at the gene ends were 3 bases for V and 1 base for J; bases not matched to a gene: 5. This CDR3 is built from 15 residues. Germline V gene data show CDR1 as SGHTA and CDR2 as FQGNSA. The CDR3 loop reads CASSLYRGTNTEAFF. The DNA for the CDR3 is TGTGCCAGCAGCTTGTACAGGGGCACGAACACTGAAGCTTTCTTT.

This clone has a handful of counts. This sequence joins TRBV12-5 and TRBJ2-5; D is unclear. The CDR3 loop spans 12 amino acids. The V end lost 1 base, the J end lost 5 bases, and 5 bases lay between the germline ends. Germline loops: CDR1 LGHNT, CDR2 FRNRAP. CDR3 bases: TGTGCTAGTGGTTTGGGTTTTGAGACCCAGTACTTC. It encodes CASGLGFETQYF.

V gene TRBV6-1 combines with J gene TRBJ1-6; 11 bases line up with TRBD1. The germline V gene has CDR1 MNHNS and CDR2 SASEGT. The V segment lost 3 bases and the J segment 9 bases; nucleotides outside the gene matches: 4. The CDR3 spans 15 residues. The CDR3 spells CASSDRTGGSSPLHF. CDR3 nucleotides: TGTGCCAGCAGTGACCGGACAGGGGGCAGTTCACCCCTCCACTTT.

The V gene is TRBV6-1, the J gene TRBJ2-5; D might be TRBD2 (6 bases). Trimming cost V 4 bases and J 7 bases, with 10 bases left between them. The CDR3 has 12 residues. Germline V lookup: CDR1 MNHNS, CDR2 SASEGT. The DNA of the CDR3 is TGTGCCAGCAGTGTTATCGGGGGGACCCAGTACTTC. It translates to CASSVIGGTQYF.